A selection of T cell receptor beta chains follows, all from one sample in a study of T-cell reconstitution after alpha-beta-depleted transplantation in children. One entry per CDR3 protein, called by TCRdb with MiXCR from the PCR reads. This repertoire shows 200,000 to 250,000 distinct CDR3 sequences, about 26% found once; its top ten account for approximately 2.5%. Sample: PBMCs, taken before TCRalphabeta/CD19-depleted stem cell transplant. These receptors were collected from a girl aged 2 to 10 with Fanconi anemia, due to receive a stem cell transplant. CDR3s include the opening cysteine and the closing phenylalanine or tryptophan. A D gene is named only where the DNA matches it firmly. Where a row states a size, it is once, few, many or the class of an expanded clone; other rows omit it.

j_call,clone_size,d_call,v_call,cdr3_nt,cdr3_aa
TRBJ1-5,many,-,TRBV12-3/TRBV12-4,TGTGCCAGCAGTACGCGACAGGGCAATCAGCCCCAGCATTTT,CASSTRQGNQPQHF
TRBJ2-3,many,-,TRBV29-1,TGCAGCGTTGGAGTACTTGCGGCAGCCCAGGATACGCAGTATTTT,CSVGVLAAAQDTQYF
TRBJ1-5,-,-,TRBV20-1,TGCAGTGCTAGTACAAGCAATCAGCCCCAGCATTTT,CSASTSNQPQHF
TRBJ2-7,-,-,TRBV9,TGTGCCAGCAGCGCTGGACTGCCCGGGGAGCAGTACTTC,CASSAGLPGEQYF
TRBJ1-2,many,-,TRBV28,TGTGCCAGCAGAAGACCTCTGGGAGCTAACTATGGCTACACCTTC,CASRRPLGANYGYTF
TRBJ2-3,-,TRBD2,TRBV9,TGTGCCAGCAGCCGTTATGGGGTTAGCGGGGGGGCGGATACGCAGTATTTT,CASSRYGVSGGADTQYF
TRBJ2-3,-,-,TRBV9,TGTGCCAGCGTAAGGGGGGCAATGGAAGATACGCAGTATTTT,CASVRGAMEDTQYF
TRBJ2-3,-,TRBD2,TRBV6-1,TGTGCCAGCAGGACGGGGGGGCGTGCTAGCACAGATACGCAGTATTTT,CASRTGGRASTDTQYF
TRBJ2-7,few,-,TRBV28,TGTGCCAGCAGCGCACAGGGCCCATTCGAGCAGTACTTC,CASSAQGPFEQYF
TRBJ2-7,many,-,TRBV12-3/TRBV12-4,TGTGCCAGCAGTTTACCGGGAGTTGGGTACGAGCAGTACTTC,CASSLPGVGYEQYF
TRBJ2-7,-,-,TRBV12-3/TRBV12-4,TGTGCCAGCAGTTTTTCGGGGGAACTGCTGGAGCAGTACTTC,CASSFSGELLEQYF
TRBJ2-7,-,-,TRBV6-1,TGTGCCAGCAGTGAAAAACAGGCAGAGCAGTACTTC,CASSEKQAEQYF
TRBJ2-7,few,-,TRBV29-1,TGCAGCGTTGCGAAGATTACCCATTTCTACGAGCAGTACTTC,CSVAKITHFYEQYF
TRBJ2-1,-,-,TRBV6-1,TGTGCCAGCAGTAAGGGTCATGAGCAGTTCTTC,CASSKGHEQFF
TRBJ2-5,many,TRBD2,TRBV20-1,TGCAGTGCTAGTAGCGGGAGGGACCCCGGAGAGACCCAGTACTTC,CSASSGRDPGETQYF
TRBJ2-5,-,TRBD2,TRBV29-1,TGCAGTGCGGGAGCAGAGACCCAGTACTTC,CSAGAETQYF
TRBJ2-7,-,TRBD1,TRBV20-1,TGCAGTGCTAGAGGACCGGGACAGGGGGCGCTTGAGCAGTACTTC,CSARGPGQGALEQYF
TRBJ2-1,-,-,TRBV6-1,TGTGCCAGCATCAAGGGACCGGGGGTGAGCTCCTACAATGAGCAGTTCTTC,CASIKGPGVSSYNEQFF
TRBJ1-1,many,-,TRBV20-1,TGCAGTGCTAGAGATCAAGGGGACACTGAAGCTTTCTTT,CSARDQGDTEAFF
TRBJ2-3,many,-,TRBV10-3,TGTGCCATCATGCTCGAAACAGATACGCAGTATTTT,CAIMLETDTQYF
TRBJ1-2,-,-,TRBV19,TGTGCCAGTAGTATTCGAGGATCCTATGGCTACACCTTC,CASSIRGSYGYTF
TRBJ2-3,many,-,TRBV25-1,TGTGCCAGCAGTGGCCTGGGGAGCACAGATACGCAGTATTTT,CASSGLGSTDTQYF
TRBJ2-2,-,-,TRBV6-5,TGTGCCAGCAGTTACGGCGGGGGCTCCACCGGGGAGCTGTTTTTT,CASSYGGGSTGELFF
TRBJ1-1,-,-,TRBV6-5,TGTGCCAGCAGTTCCCCGGGGCACACTGAAGCTTTCTTT,CASSSPGHTEAFF
TRBJ2-3,-,-,TRBV5-1,TGCGCCAGCAGCCGGGACATCGGCACAGATACGCAGTATTTT,CASSRDIGTDTQYF
TRBJ2-4,few,-,TRBV20-1,TGCAGTGCTAGATTGACGGCCAAAAACATTCAGTACTTC,CSARLTAKNIQYF
TRBJ1-2,many,TRBD1,TRBV10-3,TGTGCCATCAGTGTAGGGGGCCTCTATGGCTACACCTTC,CAISVGGLYGYTF
TRBJ2-3,-,TRBD2,TRBV12-5,TGTGCTAGTGCCTGGACTAGCGGGAGAAGGGGGTCAGATACGCAGTATTTT,CASAWTSGRRGSDTQYF